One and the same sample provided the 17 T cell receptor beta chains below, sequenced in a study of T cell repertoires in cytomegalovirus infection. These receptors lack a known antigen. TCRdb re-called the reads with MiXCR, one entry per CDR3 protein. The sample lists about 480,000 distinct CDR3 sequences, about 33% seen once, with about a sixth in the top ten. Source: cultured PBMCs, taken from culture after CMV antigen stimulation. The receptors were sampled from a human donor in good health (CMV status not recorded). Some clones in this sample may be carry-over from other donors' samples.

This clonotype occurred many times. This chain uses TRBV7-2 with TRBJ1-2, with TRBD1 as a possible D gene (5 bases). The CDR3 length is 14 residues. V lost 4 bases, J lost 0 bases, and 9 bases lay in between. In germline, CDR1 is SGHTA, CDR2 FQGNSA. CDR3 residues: CASSYRQSNYGYTF. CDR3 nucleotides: TGTGCCAGCAGCTATCGACAGTCTAACTATGGCTACACCTTC.

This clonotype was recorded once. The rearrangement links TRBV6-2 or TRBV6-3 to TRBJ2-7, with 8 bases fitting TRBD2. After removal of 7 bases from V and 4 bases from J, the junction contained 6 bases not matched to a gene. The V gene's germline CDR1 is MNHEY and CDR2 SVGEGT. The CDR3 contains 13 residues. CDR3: CASTAGGRYEQYF. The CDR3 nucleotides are TGTGCCAGCACGGCGGGAGGTCGTTACGAGCAGTACTTC.

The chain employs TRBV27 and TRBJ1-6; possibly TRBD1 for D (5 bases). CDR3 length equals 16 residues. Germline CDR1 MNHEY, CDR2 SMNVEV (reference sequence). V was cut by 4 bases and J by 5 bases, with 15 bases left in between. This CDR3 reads CASSYDYRGDNSPLHF. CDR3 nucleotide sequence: TGTGCCAGCAGTTATGACTATAGAGGGGATAATTCACCCCTCCACTTT.

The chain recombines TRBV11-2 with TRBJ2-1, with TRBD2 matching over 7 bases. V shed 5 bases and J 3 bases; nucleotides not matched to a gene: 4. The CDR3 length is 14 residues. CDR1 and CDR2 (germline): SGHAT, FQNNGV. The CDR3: CASSGRAFYNEQFF. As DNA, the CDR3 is TGTGCCAGCAGCGGGAGGGCCTTCTACAATGAGCAGTTCTTC.

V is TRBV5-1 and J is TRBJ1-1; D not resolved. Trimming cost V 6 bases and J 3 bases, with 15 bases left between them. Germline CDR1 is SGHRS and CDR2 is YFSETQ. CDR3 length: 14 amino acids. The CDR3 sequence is CASKLRDRDTEAFF. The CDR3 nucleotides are TGCGCCAGCAAGCTCCGGGATCGGGACACTGAAGCTTTCTTT.

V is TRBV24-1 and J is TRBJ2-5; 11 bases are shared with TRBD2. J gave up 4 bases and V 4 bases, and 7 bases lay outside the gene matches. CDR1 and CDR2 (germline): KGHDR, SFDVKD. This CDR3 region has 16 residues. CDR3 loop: CATSDRSGRAGETQYF. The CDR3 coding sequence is TGTGCCACCAGTGACCGTAGCGGGAGGGCCGGAGAGACCCAGTACTTC.

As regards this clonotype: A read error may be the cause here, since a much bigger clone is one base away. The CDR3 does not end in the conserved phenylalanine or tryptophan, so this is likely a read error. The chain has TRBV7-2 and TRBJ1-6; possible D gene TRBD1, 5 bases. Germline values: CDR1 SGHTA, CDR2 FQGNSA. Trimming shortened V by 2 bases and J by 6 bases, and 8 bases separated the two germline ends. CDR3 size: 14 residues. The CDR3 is CASSLYGTNSPLHL. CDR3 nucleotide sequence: TGTGCCAGCAGCTTATACGGGACTAATTCACCCCTCCACTTG.

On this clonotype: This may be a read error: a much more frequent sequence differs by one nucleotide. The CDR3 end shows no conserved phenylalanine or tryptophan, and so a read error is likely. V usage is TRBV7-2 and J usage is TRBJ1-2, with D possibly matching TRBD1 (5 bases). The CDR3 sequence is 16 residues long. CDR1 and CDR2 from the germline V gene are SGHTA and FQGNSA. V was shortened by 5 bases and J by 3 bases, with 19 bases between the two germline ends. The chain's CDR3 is CASSAFMSRVDYGYTI. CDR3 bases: TGTGCCAGCAGCGCCTTCATGTCCAGGGTGGACTATGGCTACACCATC.

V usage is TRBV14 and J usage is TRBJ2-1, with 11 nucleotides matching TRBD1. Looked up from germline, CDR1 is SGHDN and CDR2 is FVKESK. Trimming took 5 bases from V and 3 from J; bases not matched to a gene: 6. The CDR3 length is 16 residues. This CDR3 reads CASSVSGTGGYNEQFF. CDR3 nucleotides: TGTGCCAGCAGCGTATCCGGGACAGGGGGCTACAATGAGCAGTTCTTC.

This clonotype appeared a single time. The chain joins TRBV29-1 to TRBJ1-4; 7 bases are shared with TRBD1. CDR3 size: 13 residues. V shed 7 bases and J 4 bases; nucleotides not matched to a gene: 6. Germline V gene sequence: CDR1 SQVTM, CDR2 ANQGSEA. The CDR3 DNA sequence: TGCAGCGCACGACAGGGAAGTAATGAAAAACTGTTTTTT. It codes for CSARQGSNEKLFF.

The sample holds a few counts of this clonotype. The CDR3 spells CASSQGSGGEAFF. Here the CDR3 DNA reads TGCGCCAGCAGCCAAGGATCCGGGGGGGAAGCTTTCTTT. The chain joins TRBV4-1 to TRBJ1-1, with D possibly matching TRBD1 (5 bases). Germline CDR1 is MGHRA and CDR2 is YSYEKL. Trimming took 1 base from V and 8 from J, leaving 11 bases between them. The CDR3 is 13 residues long.

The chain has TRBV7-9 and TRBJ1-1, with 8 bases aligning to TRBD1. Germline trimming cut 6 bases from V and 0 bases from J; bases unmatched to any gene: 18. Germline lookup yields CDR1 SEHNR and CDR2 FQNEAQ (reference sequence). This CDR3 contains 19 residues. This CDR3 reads CASRPPLGQGAKVNTEAFF. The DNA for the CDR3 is TGTGCCAGCAGACCACCCCTCGGACAGGGCGCGAAGGTGAACACTGAAGCTTTCTTT.

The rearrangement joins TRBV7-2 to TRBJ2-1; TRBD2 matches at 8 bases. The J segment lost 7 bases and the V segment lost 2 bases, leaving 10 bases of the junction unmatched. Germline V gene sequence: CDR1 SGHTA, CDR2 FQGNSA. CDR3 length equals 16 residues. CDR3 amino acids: CASSLQAGDVRNEQFF. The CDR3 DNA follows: TGTGCCAGCAGCTTACAAGCGGGAGATGTTAGGAATGAGCAGTTCTTC.

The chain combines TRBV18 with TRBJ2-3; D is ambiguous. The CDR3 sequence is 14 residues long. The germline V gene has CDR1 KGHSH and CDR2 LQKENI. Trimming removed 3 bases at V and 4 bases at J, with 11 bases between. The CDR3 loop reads CASSPVGTPDTQYF. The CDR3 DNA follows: TGTGCCAGCTCACCCGTAGGAACCCCAGATACGCAGTATTTT.

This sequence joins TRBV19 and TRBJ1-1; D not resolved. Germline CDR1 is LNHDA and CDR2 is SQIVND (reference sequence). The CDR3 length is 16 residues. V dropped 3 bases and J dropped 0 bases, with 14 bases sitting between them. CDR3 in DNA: TGTGCCAGTAGTATGGGTCTTCTGGCGGTGAACACTGAAGCTTTCTTT. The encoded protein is CASSMGLLAVNTEAFF. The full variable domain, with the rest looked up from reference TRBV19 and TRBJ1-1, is DGGITQSPKYLFRKEGQNVTLSCEQNLNHDAMYWYRQDPGQGLRLIYYSQIVNDFQKGDIAEGYSVSREKKESFPLTVTSAQKNPTAFYLCASSMGLLAVNTEAFFGQGTRLTVV.

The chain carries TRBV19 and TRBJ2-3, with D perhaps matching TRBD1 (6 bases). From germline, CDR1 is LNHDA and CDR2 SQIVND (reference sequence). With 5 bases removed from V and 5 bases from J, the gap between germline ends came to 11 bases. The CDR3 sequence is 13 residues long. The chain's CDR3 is CASSGLTGDTQYF. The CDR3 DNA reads TGTGCCAGTAGTGGTCTGACAGGAGATACGCAGTATTTT.

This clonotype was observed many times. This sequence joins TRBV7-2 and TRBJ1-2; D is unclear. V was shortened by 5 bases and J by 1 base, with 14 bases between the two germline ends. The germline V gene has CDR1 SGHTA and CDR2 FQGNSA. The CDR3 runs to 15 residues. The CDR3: CASSGGQAFNYGYTF. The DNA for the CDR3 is TGTGCCAGCAGCGGTGGGCAGGCCTTTAACTATGGCTACACCTTC. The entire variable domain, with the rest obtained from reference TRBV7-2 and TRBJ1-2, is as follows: GAGVSQSPSNKVTEKGKDVELRCDPISGHTALYWYRQSLGQGLEFLIYFQGNSAPDKSGLPSDRFSAERTGGSVSTLTIQRTQQEDSAVYLCASSGGQAFNYGYTFGSGTRLTVV.